This T cell receptor beta chain was profiled in a study of cytomegalovirus exposure and HLA in healthy donors. Study-wide results and limits: The study flagged about 160 TCR beta chains as cytomegalovirus-associated. According to a subsequent analysis, TCR clusters identified in the first cohort showed a tendency to co-occur across the 100 to 150 validation repertoires.

The assay was immunoSEQ multiplex PCR, and TCRdb's table has in-frame clones only and misses some. This sample carries 100,000 to 150,000 clones, 75% to 90% of them seen once, and the ten largest clones take about 4.5%. Regarding this clone: Its target is not known.

The germline V gene encodes CDR1 ENHRY and CDR2 SYGVKD. The CDR3 is 14 amino acids. Deletions cut 2 bases from V and 5 bases from J, with 10 bases between. The TCR originated in a man between 18 and 29 years old in good health and CMV-seropositive. What was sequenced was PBMCs. The V gene is TRBV10-3, the J gene TRBJ1-5; a weak D match, TRBD1 (5 bases). CDR3 loop: CAISEIDSDQPQHF. For the CDR3, the DNA is TGTGCCATCAGTGAGATCGACAGTGATCAGCCCCAGCATTTT.